This TCR beta chain was observed in a study of molecular identifiers for immune sequencing clone quantification. Broader study findings: Should identical TCR molecules share a barcode, the sizes of highly expanded clones could be underestimated. It was shown that clones above 20 RNA copies held over 98% of effector molecules, but under 1% in naive cells.

Previously described methods and listed TCR primers were used for bulk TCR libraries. TCRdb itself ran the PCR reads through MiXCR, one entry per CDR3 protein. Among a few hundred thousand distinct CDR3 sequences listed, about 22% were seen once. A CD8+CD4-CCR7+CD45RA+ gate was used to sort naive CD8 T cells. Trimming cost V 8 bases and J 5 bases, with 9 bases left between them. The CDR3 sequence is 11 residues long. CDR1 MGHDK and CDR2 SYGVNS come from the germline V gene. As concerns this clonotype: Its antigen remains unidentified.

The rearrangement links TRBV25-1 to TRBJ1-1; D unresolved. Source material: naive CD8+ T cells from blood, with Jurkat cell RNA spiked in. The subset is: FACS-sorted CD8+CD4-CCR7+CD45RA+ naive T cells. The sequence came from a human donor in good health. Some libraries in this study had Jurkat cell RNA spiked in. Written as DNA, the CDR3 is TGTGCCAGCCGACTCTCGACTGAAGCTTTCTTT. Protein product: CASRLSTEAFF.